This T cell receptor beta chain emerged from a study of T-cell reconstitution after alpha-beta-depleted transplantation in children. In germline, CDR1 is LGHNA, CDR2 YSLEER. Trimming removed 3 bases at V and 3 bases at J, with 15 bases between. The CDR3 is 16 amino acids. Preparation of the TCRbeta library used unique molecular identifiers. TCRdb reprocessed the PCR reads via MiXCR and lists one record per CDR3 protein. Of 300,000 to 400,000 distinct CDR3 sequences listed, roughly 15% are singletons. The chain is built from TRBV4-3 and TRBJ2-1, with unresolved D. The source was PBMCs, mostly from graft donor cells, collected 360 days after TCRalphabeta/CD19-depleted stem cell transplant. The sequence derives from a male patient aged 2 to 9 who had a stem cell transplant for acute lymphoblastic leukemia, so the T cells may come from the graft donor. CDR3 in amino acids: CASSHVEVRGYNEQFF. For the CDR3, the DNA is TGCGCCAGCAGCCATGTTGAGGTGCGTGGCTACAATGAGCAGTTCTTC.